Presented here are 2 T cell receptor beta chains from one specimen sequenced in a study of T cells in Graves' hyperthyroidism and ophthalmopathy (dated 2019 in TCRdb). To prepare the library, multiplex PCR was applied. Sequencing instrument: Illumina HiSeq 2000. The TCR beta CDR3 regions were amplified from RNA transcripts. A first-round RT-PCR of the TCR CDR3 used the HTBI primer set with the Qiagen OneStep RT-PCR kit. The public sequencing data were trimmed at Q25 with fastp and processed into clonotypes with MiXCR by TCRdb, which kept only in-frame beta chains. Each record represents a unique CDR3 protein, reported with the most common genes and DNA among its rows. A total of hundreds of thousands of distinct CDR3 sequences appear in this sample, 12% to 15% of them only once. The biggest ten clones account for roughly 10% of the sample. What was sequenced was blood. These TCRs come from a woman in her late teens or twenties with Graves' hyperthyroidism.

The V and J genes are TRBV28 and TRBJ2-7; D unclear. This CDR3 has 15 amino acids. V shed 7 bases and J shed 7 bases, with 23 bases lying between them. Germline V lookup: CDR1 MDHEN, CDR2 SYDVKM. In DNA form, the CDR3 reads TGTGCCAGCAATACTCGGAGAAGCTCCTACAATGAGCAGTACTTC. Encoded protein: CASNTRRSSYNEQYF.

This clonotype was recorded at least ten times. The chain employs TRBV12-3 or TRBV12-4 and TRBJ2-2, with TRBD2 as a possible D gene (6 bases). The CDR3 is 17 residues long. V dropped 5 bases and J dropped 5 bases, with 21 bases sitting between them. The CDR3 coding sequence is TGTGCCAGCAGTACTTACGAGGAGGGCTTGCGGACCGGGGAGCTGTTTTTT. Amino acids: CASSTYEEGLRTGELFF.